This T cell receptor (beta chain) was sequenced during a study of shared clonotypes between healthy human individuals. Findings and caveats of the study: In a few donors, about 5% of naive CD4 clonotypes appeared in common. Clonotypes not shared had lower generation probabilities than those common to all four donors.

Trimming shortened V by 2 bases and J by 9 bases, and 11 bases separated the two germline ends. The germline CDR1 and CDR2 sequences are MNHNY and SVGAGI (reference sequence). The CDR3 has 13 amino acids. Of note for this clone: Its antigen remains unknown.

Assay: immunoSEQ multiplex PCR; the TCRdb copy retains only in-frame clones and omits some. The repertoire holds 1,400,000 or so clones, with approximately 98.5% as singletons. The V and J genes are TRBV6-6 and TRBJ2-1; D unresolved. This receptor was taken from a man aged 30 to 39 in good health. Material for sequencing was naive CD4+ T cells sorted from blood. Subset indicated: CD45RA+ positively selected. DNA for the CDR3: TGTGCCAGCAGTTACACATCGTATGGTGAGCAGTTCTTC. Protein product: CASSYTSYGEQFF.